This TCR beta chain was identified in a study of shared clonotypes between healthy human individuals. Study-wide background: Participating donors consisted of a couple of women and a few men aged 18 to 49.

CD45RA+ naive and CD45RA-negative memory subsets were separated from CD4+ cells. Concerning this clone itself: Its target is not known.

Trimming stripped 0 bases from V and 0 bases from J, with 11 bases between. The CDR3 has 15 amino acids. Germline V lookup: CDR1 SQVTM, CDR2 ANQGSEA. Study-level results: Memory subsets generally showed smaller estimated richness than naive subsets did.

Produced via immunoSEQ multiplex PCR; TCRdb's table is partial and in-frame only. The profile shows almost 750,000 clones, 55% to 80% of them singletons. The genes are TRBV29-1 and TRBJ1-1; D might be TRBD1 (5 bases). The sequenced sample consisted of memory CD4+ T cells sorted from blood. The subset: CD45RA-negative fraction. This TCR derives from a woman under 40 in good health. DNA of the CDR3: TGCAGCGTTGAAGATACGGGGACGGTGAACACTGAAGCTTTCTTT. This encodes CSVEDTGTVNTEAFF.